This T cell receptor beta chain comes out of a study of response to subunit inactivated influenza vaccine. Study-level results: That few new T cells are recruited by each seasonal influenza vaccination was the authors' suggestion.

This clonotype appeared many times. What it binds is not known. From the RT-PCR reads, TCRdb called clonotypes with MiXCR, one entry per CDR3 protein. The profile shows about 500,000 distinct CDR3 sequences, more than 15% of them singletons. This sequence originates from a man between 50 and 69 years old who received an inactivated influenza vaccine. The starting material was CD4+ T cells sorted from PBMCs, obtained approximately 25 months after vaccination.

The CDR3 sequence: CSVGLAEETQYF. The CDR3 coding sequence is TGCAGCGTGGGACTAGCGGAAGAGACCCAGTACTTC. This rearrangement joins TRBV29-1 to TRBJ2-5; 11 nucleotides line up with TRBD2. From germline, CDR1 is SQVTM and CDR2 ANQGSEA. This CDR3 contains 12 residues. J lost 3 bases, V lost 6 bases, and 0 bases had no gene match.